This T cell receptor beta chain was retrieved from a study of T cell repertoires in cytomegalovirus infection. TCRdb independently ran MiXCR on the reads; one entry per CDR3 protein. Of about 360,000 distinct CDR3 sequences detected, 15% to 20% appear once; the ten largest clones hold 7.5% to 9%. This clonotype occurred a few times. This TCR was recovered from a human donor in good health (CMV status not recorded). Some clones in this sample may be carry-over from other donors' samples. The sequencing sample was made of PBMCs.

CDR3 protein: CASSQEARGTDTQYF. The DNA for the CDR3 is TGCGCCAGCAGCCAAGAGGCTAGAGGCACAGATACGCAGTATTTT. The chain has TRBV4-3 and TRBJ2-3; D ambiguous. Trimming stripped 0 bases from V and 1 base from J, with 8 bases between. Germline assignment: CDR1 LGHNA and CDR2 YSLEER. The CDR3 spans 15 residues.